The rows below give T cell receptor beta chains drawn from one sample of a study of blood T cells in healthy people across ages. TCRdb called the 5' RACE reads again in MiXCR, with one record for every CDR3 protein. The top ten hold less than 5% of the sample, which has roughly 1.5 million distinct CDR3 sequences, 35% to 45% seen once. The sample taken for sequencing was blood. Receptors originate from a woman under 30 in good health. Each CDR3 is given with its conserved first and last residue. The D gene is left open where the match is weak. Size is omitted from some rows. Given values are once, few, many or a class for expanded clones.

NA,TRBV6-1,NA,TRBJ1-5,TGTGCCAGCTCCAACTGGAATTCGGCCCAGCATTTT,CASSNWNSAQHF
NA,TRBV4-1,TRBD1,TRBJ1-1,TGCGCCAGCAGCCAGTTAGGACAGGCTCTAATGAACACTGAAGCTTTCTTT,CASSQLGQALMNTEAFF
many,TRBV5-1,TRBD2,TRBJ2-1,TGTGCCAGCAGTTTGACTAGCGGGGCTTACAATGAGCAGTTCTTC,CASSLTSGAYNEQFF
NA,TRBV14,NA,TRBJ2-4,TGTGCCAGCAGGGGGGCAGGGAAAAACATTCAGTACTTC,CASRGAGKNIQYF
NA,TRBV4-3,NA,TRBJ2-5,TGCGCCAGCAGCCGTCGGGCAGGAGAGCAAGAGACCCAGTACTTC,CASSRRAGEQETQYF
NA,TRBV11-1,TRBD1,TRBJ2-7,TGTGCCAGCAGCTTGGAACAGGGGTTTTACGAGCAGTACTTC,CASSLEQGFYEQYF
NA,TRBV9,NA,TRBJ2-1,TGTGCCAGCAGCGTAGACGGGGGAGGGACAAGCTCCTACAATGAGCAGTTCTTC,CASSVDGGGTSSYNEQFF
NA,TRBV28,TRBD2,TRBJ2-1,TGTGCCAGCAGTTTAGTAGCGGGAATAGGTGGTGAGCAGTTCTTC,CASSLVAGIGGEQFF
NA,TRBV20-1,NA,TRBJ2-1,TGCAGTGCCACCCGGTCGGGACTGGGTGAGCAGTTCTTC,CSATRSGLGEQFF
few,TRBV6-4,TRBD2,TRBJ2-5,TGTGCCAGCAGTGACTCGACTAGCGGGGGGGATGAGCAGTACTTC,CASSDSTSGGDEQYF
NA,TRBV5-5,TRBD1,TRBJ2-1,TGTGCCAGCAGATTACAGAACAGGGGCGGTGAGCAGTTCTTC,CASRLQNRGGEQFF
NA,TRBV6-6,NA,TRBJ2-5,TGTGCCAGCAGTTACCCCGGAAGGGAACAGTACTTC,CASSYPGREQYF
few,TRBV4-1,NA,TRBJ2-1,TGCGCCAGCAGCCAAGAAATAATGCGGGCTTGGAATGAGCAGTTCTTC,CASSQEIMRAWNEQFF
NA,TRBV9,TRBD2,TRBJ2-1,TGTGCCAGCAGCGTAGACGGTCGGCGGGAGCCAAGTGGGCAGTTCTTC,CASSVDGRREPSGQFF
few,TRBV5-1,NA,TRBJ2-1,TGTGCCAGCAGTTTAGGGCAGCAAGAGACCCAGTTCTTC,CASSLGQQETQFF
NA,TRBV6-2/TRBV6-3,TRBD1,TRBJ2-7,TGTGCCAGCAGGGGGACAGGGACCCCCTCCTACGAGCAGTACTTC,CASRGTGTPSYEQYF
NA,TRBV20-1,NA,TRBJ2-3,TGCAGTGCTAGAGATTTGACAGCTAGCACAGATACGCAGTATTTT,CSARDLTASTDTQYF
NA,TRBV9,NA,TRBJ2-5,TGTGCCAGCAGCGTAGGCCCAGCGTCACGAGAGACCCAGTACTTC,CASSVGPASRETQYF
NA,TRBV29-1,NA,TRBJ1-2,TGCAGCGTTGTCAGGGACTACTATGGCTACACCTTC,CSVVRDYYGYTF
few,TRBV7-2,TRBD2,TRBJ2-3,TGTGCCAGCAGCTCCCATAGCGGGGGAAACACAGATACGCAGTATTTT,CASSSHSGGNTDTQYF
few,TRBV20-1,NA,TRBJ1-4,TGCAGTGCGAGAGCCGGGAGGAATGAAAAACTGTTTTTT,CSARAGRNEKLFF
few,TRBV27,NA,TRBJ2-1,TGTGCCAGCAGATATTCCGGTCGCGGGGCCAATGAGCAGTTCTTC,CASRYSGRGANEQFF
few,TRBV12-3/TRBV12-4,TRBD2,TRBJ2-7,TGTGCCAGCAGTTCCAGGATAGCGGGGGCTGGGGAGCAGTACTTC,CASSSRIAGAGEQYF
NA,TRBV27,TRBD2,TRBJ2-2,TGTGCCAGCAGTCCGGTAGCGGGAGTGGGCACCGGGGAGCTGTTTTTT,CASSPVAGVGTGELFF
many,TRBV4-3,TRBD1,TRBJ1-2,TGCGCCAGCAGCCACCCATCTAGGGGGACAGATGGCTACACCTTC,CASSHPSRGTDGYTF
NA,TRBV12-3/TRBV12-4,TRBD1,TRBJ2-4,TGTGCCAGCAGTAAACAGGGGCAGCTGGCCAAAAACATTCAGTACTTC,CASSKQGQLAKNIQYF
NA,TRBV27,NA,TRBJ1-5,TGTGCCACCAGACCGGGGGGGCTCAATCAGCCCCAGCATTTT,CATRPGGLNQPQHF
few,TRBV15,NA,TRBJ2-7,TGTGCCACCAGCATGGACAGTTATTACGAGCAGTACTTC,CATSMDSYYEQYF
few,TRBV27,TRBD1,TRBJ1-1,TGTGCCAGCAGTCCCCGACAGGGGATTAACACTGAAGCTTTCTTT,CASSPRQGINTEAFF
NA,TRBV20-1,NA,TRBJ2-5,TGCAGTGCTAGAATCCCAGGGCAAGAGACCCAGTACTTC,CSARIPGQETQYF
few,TRBV10-3,TRBD2,TRBJ2-3,TGTGCCATCAGCGGACTAGCGGAAAGCACAGATACGCAGTATTTT,CAISGLAESTDTQYF
NA,TRBV5-1,NA,TRBJ2-7,TGCGCCAGCAGCTCCGCCCAGGGGATCTACGAGCAGTACTTC,CASSSAQGIYEQYF
NA,TRBV5-8,TRBD2,TRBJ2-1,TGTGCCGGCAGCATAGGACTAGCGATCTACAATGAGCAGTTCTTC,CAGSIGLAIYNEQFF
NA,TRBV12-3/TRBV12-4,NA,TRBJ1-2,TGTGCCAGCAGTGAGCGGACCTATGGCTACACCTTC,CASSERTYGYTF
few,TRBV6-2/TRBV6-3,NA,TRBJ2-5,TGTGCCAGCAGTGACGCGGGATCTAGGGAGACCCAGTACTTC,CASSDAGSRETQYF